This TCR beta chain comes out of a study of blood T cells in healthy people across ages. Then a second PCR, running about 6 to 12 cycles, was carried out with a sample-barcoded 5' primer and a J-beta primer mix. TCRdb processed the 5' RACE reads anew with MiXCR; each CDR3 protein has one entry. The table has fewer than 700,000 distinct CDR3 sequences, around two fifths seen once. The germline V gene has CDR1 MNHEY and CDR2 SVGAGI. CDR3 size: 15 residues. With 7 bases clipped from V and 1 base from J, the junction kept 10 bases outside the gene matches. Total RNA extraction produced at least 5.5 micrograms (per sample) for the study.

The sample comprised blood. This clonotype was obtained from a man older than 75 in good health. The V gene is TRBV6-5, the J gene TRBJ2-7; 7 bases fit TRBD2. The chain's CDR3 is CASIPQSSGSYEQYF. The CDR3 DNA reads TGTGCCAGCATCCCCCAGTCTAGCGGATCCTACGAGCAGTACTTC.